This T cell receptor beta chain was recovered during a study of blood T cell repertoires in COVID-19. About the study: PBMCs, B-cell-depleted T cells, or T cells were the source of the cDNA or gDNA that made up the material.

Germline V gene sequence: CDR1 LNHDA, CDR2 SQIVND (reference sequence). The CDR3 consists of 15 residues. J lost 3 bases, V lost 0 bases, and 2 bases had no gene match. The sample holds one count of this clone. How the authors handled the data: Amplification of reference gene primers was used by the study to estimate nucleated cell counts. The protocol was immunoSEQ multiplex PCR, while the TCRdb copy is restricted to in-frame clones and leaves out a portion. The V and J calls and clone size are taken from that table; D and trimming were inferred from the DNA. The sample consists of around 200,000 clones, roughly 81% of them appearing once.

The receptor comes from a woman of 80 years or more with acute or convalescent COVID-19. The sample comprised peripheral blood. The V and J genes are TRBV19 and TRBJ1-1; 9 bases match TRBD1. The CDR3 is CASSIDRDRDTEAFF. The CDR3 DNA is TGTGCCAGTAGTATAGATAGGGACAGGGACACTGAAGCTTTCTTT.